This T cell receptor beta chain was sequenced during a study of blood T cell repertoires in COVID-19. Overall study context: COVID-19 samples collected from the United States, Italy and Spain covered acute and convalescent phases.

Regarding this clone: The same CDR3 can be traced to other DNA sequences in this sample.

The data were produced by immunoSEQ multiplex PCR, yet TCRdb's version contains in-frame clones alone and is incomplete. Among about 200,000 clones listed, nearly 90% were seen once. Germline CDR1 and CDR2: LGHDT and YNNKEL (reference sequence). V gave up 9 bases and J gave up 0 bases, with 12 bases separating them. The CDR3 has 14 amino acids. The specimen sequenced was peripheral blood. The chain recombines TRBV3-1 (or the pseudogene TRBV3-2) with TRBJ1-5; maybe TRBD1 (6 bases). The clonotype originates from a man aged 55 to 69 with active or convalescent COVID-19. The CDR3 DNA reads TGTGCCAGTTCACAGGGATATAGCAATCAGCCCCAGCATTTT. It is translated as CASSQGYSNQPQHF.